This T cell receptor beta chain was identified during a study of response to subunit inactivated influenza vaccine. Study-wide findings and caveats: Every seasonal influenza vaccination brings in few new T cells, the authors suggested.

Note on this clonotype: The antigen is undetermined.

Germline CDR1 and CDR2: GTSNPN and SVGIG (reference sequence). The CDR3 sequence is 15 residues long. Trimming at V came to 4 bases and at J to 4 bases, leaving 11 bases not matched to a gene. TCRdb processed the RT-PCR reads anew with MiXCR; each CDR3 protein has one entry. This sample has 600,000 to 850,000 distinct CDR3 sequences, with 14% found just once. This sample comprised PBMCs from blood, obtained less than 15 days before vaccination. The receptor was derived from a man in his fifties who received an inactivated influenza vaccine. The V gene is TRBV30, the J gene TRBJ2-5, with 8 bases lining up with TRBD2. The DNA for the CDR3 is TGTGCCTGGAAACGGAGTAGCGGGACTGGAGAGACCCAGTACTTC. Translation gives CAWKRSSGTGETQYF.